The rows below give T cell receptor beta chains drawn from one sample of a study of PD-1 blockade in classical Hodgkin lymphoma. Assay used: immunoSEQ multiplex PCR; TCRdb lists only in-frame clones, some missing. The repertoire holds roughly 30,000 clones, around nine tenths seen once, with around 0.21% in the top ten. The sample taken for sequencing was CD4+ T cells from blood. These receptors all come from a human donor with classical Hodgkin lymphoma. The CDR3 runs from the conserved cysteine through the conserved F or W. The D gene is left open where the match is weak. Only some rows state a clone size, as once, few, many or a class for expanded clones.

j_call: TRBJ1-2
v_call: TRBV9
d_call: .
clone_size: .
cdr3_nt: TGTGCCAGCAGCGTAGAGGCAGGGCTTTATGGCTACACCTTC
cdr3_aa: CASSVEAGLYGYTF

j_call: TRBJ1-5
v_call: TRBV2
d_call: .
clone_size: .
cdr3_nt: TGTGCCAGCAAGAGAGGAGAAGGGGTCAGGCAGCCCCAGCATTTT
cdr3_aa: CASKRGEGVRQPQHF

j_call: TRBJ2-5
v_call: TRBV25-1
d_call: .
clone_size: .
cdr3_nt: TGTGCCACCGGACGGCGCGGAGAGACCCAGTACTTC
cdr3_aa: CATGRRGETQYF

j_call: TRBJ1-5
v_call: TRBV6-5
d_call: .
clone_size: few
cdr3_nt: TGTGCCAGCAGTTACCAGGTCGGGCAGCCCCAGCATTTT
cdr3_aa: CASSYQVGQPQHF

j_call: TRBJ2-5
v_call: TRBV28
d_call: TRBD2
clone_size: .
cdr3_nt: TGTGCCAGCAGTTTAGCGGGAGGGGGGCAAGAGACCCAGTACTTC
cdr3_aa: CASSLAGGGQETQYF

j_call: TRBJ1-1
v_call: TRBV7-9
d_call: .
clone_size: .
cdr3_nt: TGTGCCAGCAGCCTCCGGATGAACACTGAAGCTTTCTTT
cdr3_aa: CASSLRMNTEAFF

j_call: TRBJ1-5
v_call: TRBV28
d_call: TRBD1
clone_size: .
cdr3_nt: TGTGCCAGCAGTTTCTCAGGGGGCGGCAATCAGCCCCAGCATTTT
cdr3_aa: CASSFSGGGNQPQHF

j_call: TRBJ1-3
v_call: TRBV2
d_call: .
clone_size: .
cdr3_nt: TGTGCCAGCAGTGAAAACCTCTCTGGAAACACCATATATTTT
cdr3_aa: CASSENLSGNTIYF

j_call: TRBJ1-1
v_call: TRBV7-9
d_call: .
clone_size: .
cdr3_nt: TGTGCCAGCAGCTTCTCGGGGAACACTGAAGCTTTCTTT
cdr3_aa: CASSFSGNTEAFF

j_call: TRBJ2-7
v_call: TRBV20-1
d_call: .
clone_size: .
cdr3_nt: TGCAGTGCGCTTACCTCCTACGAGCAGTACTTC
cdr3_aa: CSALTSYEQYF

j_call: TRBJ2-7
v_call: TRBV14
d_call: TRBD2
clone_size: .
cdr3_nt: TGTGCCAGCAGCCGACTACCGGGACTAGCGGTCCACGAGCAGTACTTC
cdr3_aa: CASSRLPGLAVHEQYF

j_call: TRBJ2-5
v_call: TRBV5-1
d_call: TRBD1
clone_size: .
cdr3_nt: TGCGCCAGCAGCTCCACCGGGACAGCGACCAAAGAGACCCAGTACTTC
cdr3_aa: CASSSTGTATKETQYF

j_call: TRBJ1-2
v_call: TRBV29-1
d_call: .
clone_size: .
cdr3_nt: TGCAGCGTTGAGACCGATCGTGGCAGGGCGACTAACTATGGCTACACCTTC
cdr3_aa: CSVETDRGRATNYGYTF

j_call: TRBJ2-5
v_call: TRBV29-1
d_call: TRBD1
clone_size: .
cdr3_nt: TGCAGCGTTGTACAGGGGCAAGAGGCCCAGTACTTC
cdr3_aa: CSVVQGQEAQYF

j_call: TRBJ1-5
v_call: TRBV7-2
d_call: .
clone_size: .
cdr3_nt: TGTGCCAGCAGCCTCGGAGGGCGATCCAATCAGCCCCAGCATTTT
cdr3_aa: CASSLGGRSNQPQHF

j_call: TRBJ1-2
v_call: TRBV6-5
d_call: .
clone_size: .
cdr3_nt: TGTGCCAGCAGGACCCCTATAATGGGGGGATATGGCTACACCTTC
cdr3_aa: CASRTPIMGGYGYTF

j_call: TRBJ2-1
v_call: TRBV6-1
d_call: .
clone_size: .
cdr3_nt: TGTGCCAGCAGGGTCTCCGTGGGGGGTGAACAGTTCTTC
cdr3_aa: CASRVSVGGEQFF

j_call: TRBJ2-7
v_call: TRBV7-6
d_call: .
clone_size: .
cdr3_nt: TGTGCCAGCAGCTTAGGCACCTACGAGCAGTACTTC
cdr3_aa: CASSLGTYEQYF

j_call: TRBJ2-1
v_call: TRBV30
d_call: .
clone_size: .
cdr3_nt: TGTGCCTGGAGAACTGAATACAATGAGCAGTTCTTC
cdr3_aa: CAWRTEYNEQFF

j_call: TRBJ2-7
v_call: TRBV5-6
d_call: TRBD1
clone_size: .
cdr3_nt: TGTGCCAGCAGCCCCGGACAGGGGAGGGTACCTTACGAGCAGTACTTC
cdr3_aa: CASSPGQGRVPYEQYF

j_call: TRBJ1-1
v_call: TRBV5-1
d_call: .
clone_size: .
cdr3_nt: TGCGCCAGCAGCTTGCCCGGGACCGCCGGGTCCACTGAAGCTTTCTTT
cdr3_aa: CASSLPGTAGSTEAFF

j_call: TRBJ1-5
v_call: TRBV19
d_call: .
clone_size: .
cdr3_nt: TGTGCCAGTAGTATGGACAGTACCCAGCCCCAGCATTTT
cdr3_aa: CASSMDSTQPQHF

j_call: TRBJ2-1
v_call: TRBV23-1
d_call: TRBD2
clone_size: .
cdr3_nt: TGCGCCAGCAGACGGACTAGCGGATACAATGAGCAGTTCTTC
cdr3_aa: CASRRTSGYNEQFF

j_call: TRBJ1-2
v_call: TRBV6-1
d_call: .
clone_size: .
cdr3_nt: TGTGCCAGCAGTGAAAGGGCAGGGTTCTTTATCGTTGGCTATGGCTACACCTTC
cdr3_aa: CASSERAGFFIVGYGYTF

j_call: TRBJ1-2
v_call: TRBV19
d_call: TRBD1
clone_size: .
cdr3_nt: TGTGCCAGTTTAGGGGACAGCCACTATGGCTACACCTTC
cdr3_aa: CASLGDSHYGYTF

j_call: TRBJ1-3
v_call: TRBV5-5
d_call: .
clone_size: .
cdr3_nt: TGTGCCAGCAGCCTAATATCAAAGCCTGGAAACACCATATATTTT
cdr3_aa: CASSLISKPGNTIYF

j_call: TRBJ2-7
v_call: TRBV29-1
d_call: .
clone_size: .
cdr3_nt: TGCAGCGCCCGGGCGAACAGGGATCGCTACGAGCAGTACTTC
cdr3_aa: CSARANRDRYEQYF

j_call: TRBJ2-1
v_call: TRBV6-1
d_call: .
clone_size: .
cdr3_nt: TGTGCCAGCCTACAGGGATCAGACAATGAGCAGTTCTTC
cdr3_aa: CASLQGSDNEQFF

j_call: TRBJ1-1
v_call: TRBV2
d_call: .
clone_size: few
cdr3_nt: TGTGCCAGCACTAAAGACAGAGCAGTCTTAGTGAACACTGAAGCTTTCTTT
cdr3_aa: CASTKDRAVLVNTEAFF

j_call: TRBJ2-1
v_call: TRBV5-1
d_call: .
clone_size: .
cdr3_nt: TGCGCCAGCAGCTTGGGACTGGGCTCCTACAATGAGCAGTTCTTC
cdr3_aa: CASSLGLGSYNEQFF

j_call: TRBJ1-5
v_call: TRBV18
d_call: .
clone_size: few
cdr3_nt: TGTGCCAGCTCACCAGCCGGAAATCAGCCCCAGCATTTT
cdr3_aa: CASSPAGNQPQHF

j_call: TRBJ1-2
v_call: TRBV5-4
d_call: TRBD1
clone_size: .
cdr3_nt: TGTGCCAGCAGTTATACAGGGGGCCCGGGCTATGGCTACACCTTC
cdr3_aa: CASSYTGGPGYGYTF

j_call: TRBJ2-1
v_call: TRBV11-2
d_call: .
clone_size: .
cdr3_nt: TGTGCCAGCAGCTTAGATCGACAAGGTGAGCAGTTCTTC
cdr3_aa: CASSLDRQGEQFF

j_call: TRBJ1-2
v_call: TRBV28
d_call: .
clone_size: few
cdr3_nt: TGTGCCAGCGGTCAGACTTTAGGCTACACCTTC
cdr3_aa: CASGQTLGYTF

j_call: TRBJ2-2
v_call: TRBV28
d_call: TRBD2
clone_size: .
cdr3_nt: TGTGCCAGCAGGCGACTAGCGGGGGGGGAGCTGTTTTTT
cdr3_aa: CASRRLAGGELFF

j_call: TRBJ1-1
v_call: TRBV30
d_call: .
clone_size: .
cdr3_nt: TGTGCCTGGAGTCTACAGGACACTGAAGCTTTCTTT
cdr3_aa: CAWSLQDTEAFF